These T cell receptor beta chains were read from a single sample in a study of T cells in Graves' hyperthyroidism and ophthalmopathy. TCRdb redid the calling of the multiplex PCR reads with MiXCR, one entry per CDR3 protein. The sample shows about 350,000 distinct CDR3 sequences, roughly 13% of them seen only once. Specimen: blood. Receptors were obtained from a woman in her twenties or thirties with Graves' hyperthyroidism. Both conserved end residues are part of each CDR3. D genes are given only for firm matches. Expanded clones get a size class; other rows say once, few or many, or leave the size out.

d_gene: NA; v_gene: TRBV20-1; abundance: NA; len: 12; j_gene: TRBJ2-7; CDR3nt: TGCAGTGCTAGAGCAGGGGTGTCCGAGCAGTACTTC; CDR3aa: CSARAGVSEQYF
d_gene: TRBD1; v_gene: TRBV28; abundance: many; len: 15; j_gene: TRBJ2-7; CDR3nt: TGTGCCAGCAGTCCTGGACAGGGTGGCCTGTACGAGCAGTACTTC; CDR3aa: CASSPGQGGLYEQYF
d_gene: NA; v_gene: TRBV6-1; abundance: NA; len: 14; j_gene: TRBJ1-2; CDR3nt: TGTGCCAGCAGTCTATTTACAGGGAACTATGGCTACACCTTC; CDR3aa: CASSLFTGNYGYTF
d_gene: NA; v_gene: TRBV4-1; abundance: NA; len: 17; j_gene: TRBJ1-1; CDR3nt: TGCGCCAGCAGCCAAGGGTCTACAGGTCGGGATATCCCTGAAGCTTTCTTT; CDR3aa: CASSQGSTGRDIPEAFF
d_gene: TRBD1; v_gene: TRBV30; abundance: many; len: 12; j_gene: TRBJ2-7; CDR3nt: TGTGCCTGGGGACAGGGGAACTACGAGCAGTACTTC; CDR3aa: CAWGQGNYEQYF
d_gene: NA; v_gene: TRBV6-5; abundance: NA; len: 16; j_gene: TRBJ2-1; CDR3nt: TGTGCCAGCAGTTACGGGTCTAGCGACTCCTACAATGAGCAGTTCTTC; CDR3aa: CASSYGSSDSYNEQFF
d_gene: NA; v_gene: TRBV12-3/TRBV12-4; abundance: many; len: 12; j_gene: TRBJ2-7; CDR3nt: TGTGCCAGCAGCTATGACAGCTACGAGCAGTACTTC; CDR3aa: CASSYDSYEQYF
d_gene: NA; v_gene: TRBV7-8; abundance: many; len: 16; j_gene: TRBJ2-2; CDR3nt: TGTGCCAGCAGCCAGACGACAGAGGGGGACACCGGGGAGCTGTTTTTT; CDR3aa: CASSQTTEGDTGELFF
d_gene: NA; v_gene: TRBV4-1; abundance: NA; len: 12; j_gene: TRBJ2-1; CDR3nt: TGCGCCAGCAGCCAAGCAGGTTATGAGCAGTTCTTC; CDR3aa: CASSQAGYEQFF
d_gene: TRBD2; v_gene: TRBV5-6; abundance: NA; len: 15; j_gene: TRBJ2-1; CDR3nt: TGTGCCAGCAGCCGAACTAGCGGGAGCTTCCATGAGCAGTTCTTC; CDR3aa: CASSRTSGSFHEQFF
d_gene: NA; v_gene: TRBV6-2/TRBV6-3; abundance: many; len: 12; j_gene: TRBJ2-2; CDR3nt: TGTGCCAGCAGCGGGCTCCCCGGGGAGCTGTTTTTT; CDR3aa: CASSGLPGELFF
d_gene: TRBD2; v_gene: TRBV28; abundance: NA; len: 16; j_gene: TRBJ2-1; CDR3nt: TGTGCCAGCCTGGGGCTAGCGGGAGGGCGAGGGGATGAGCAGTTCTTC; CDR3aa: CASLGLAGGRGDEQFF
d_gene: NA; v_gene: TRBV28; abundance: many; len: 11; j_gene: TRBJ2-1; CDR3nt: TGTGCCAGCAGTTCGGGGCGGGAGCAGTTCTTC; CDR3aa: CASSSGREQFF
d_gene: TRBD2; v_gene: TRBV20-1; abundance: many; len: 18; j_gene: TRBJ2-7; CDR3nt: TGCAGTGCTAGTGTAGTGACTAGCGGGACCCTCTCGGGATACGAGCAGTACTTC; CDR3aa: CSASVVTSGTLSGYEQYF
d_gene: NA; v_gene: TRBV11-3; abundance: many; len: 14; j_gene: TRBJ2-1; CDR3nt: TGTGCCAGCAGCTTAGGGGGACGTTACAATGAGCAGTTCTTC; CDR3aa: CASSLGGRYNEQFF
d_gene: NA; v_gene: TRBV28; abundance: many; len: 13; j_gene: TRBJ2-7; CDR3nt: TGTGCCAGCAGCCAAGGGGACGTCATCGAGCAGTACTTC; CDR3aa: CASSQGDVIEQYF
d_gene: NA; v_gene: TRBV7-8; abundance: many; len: 15; j_gene: TRBJ1-5; CDR3nt: TGTGCCAGCACCCCCCTCGGGGGTAGCAATCAGCCCCAGCATTTT; CDR3aa: CASTPLGGSNQPQHF
d_gene: NA; v_gene: TRBV5-1; abundance: many; len: 14; j_gene: TRBJ1-5; CDR3nt: TGCGCCAGCACTACCGTTCCAGGGAATCAGCCCCAGCATTTT; CDR3aa: CASTTVPGNQPQHF
d_gene: TRBD1; v_gene: TRBV11-2; abundance: many; len: 16; j_gene: TRBJ2-1; CDR3nt: TGTGCCAGCAGCTCCCTCCGGGACAGGGGGTCGAATGAGCAGTTCTTC; CDR3aa: CASSSLRDRGSNEQFF
d_gene: NA; v_gene: TRBV2; abundance: many; len: 13; j_gene: TRBJ2-7; CDR3nt: TGTGCCAGCACAGGACAGCCTAACTACGAGCAGTACTTC; CDR3aa: CASTGQPNYEQYF
d_gene: NA; v_gene: TRBV6-1; abundance: many; len: 15; j_gene: TRBJ1-1; CDR3nt: TGTGCCAGCAGTGACTTCGACAGGTCGCTCACTGAAGCTTTCTTT; CDR3aa: CASSDFDRSLTEAFF
d_gene: NA; v_gene: TRBV7-2; abundance: many; len: 15; j_gene: TRBJ2-4; CDR3nt: TGTGCCAGCAGCTTAGCAGCGGGACAAGGAAACATTCAGTACTTC; CDR3aa: CASSLAAGQGNIQYF
d_gene: TRBD1; v_gene: TRBV24-1; abundance: few; len: 17; j_gene: TRBJ1-5; CDR3nt: TGTGCCACCAGTGATGCAAGACAGGGTCTAGGTCTTTGGCCCCAGCATTTT; CDR3aa: CATSDARQGLGLWPQHF